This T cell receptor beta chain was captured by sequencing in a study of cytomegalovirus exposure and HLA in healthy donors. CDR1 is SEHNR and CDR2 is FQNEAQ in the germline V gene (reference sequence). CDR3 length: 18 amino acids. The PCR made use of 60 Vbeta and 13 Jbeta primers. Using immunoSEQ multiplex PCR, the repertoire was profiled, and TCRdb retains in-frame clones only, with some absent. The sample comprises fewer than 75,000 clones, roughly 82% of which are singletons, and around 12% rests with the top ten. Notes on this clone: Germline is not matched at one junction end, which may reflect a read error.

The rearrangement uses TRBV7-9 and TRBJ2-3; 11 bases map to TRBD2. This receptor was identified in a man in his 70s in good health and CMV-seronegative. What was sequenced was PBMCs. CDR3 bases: TGTTCCAGCAGCTTTCTAGCGGGAGGATCGACTAGCACAGATACGCAGTATTTT. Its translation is CSSSFLAGGSTSTDTQYF.